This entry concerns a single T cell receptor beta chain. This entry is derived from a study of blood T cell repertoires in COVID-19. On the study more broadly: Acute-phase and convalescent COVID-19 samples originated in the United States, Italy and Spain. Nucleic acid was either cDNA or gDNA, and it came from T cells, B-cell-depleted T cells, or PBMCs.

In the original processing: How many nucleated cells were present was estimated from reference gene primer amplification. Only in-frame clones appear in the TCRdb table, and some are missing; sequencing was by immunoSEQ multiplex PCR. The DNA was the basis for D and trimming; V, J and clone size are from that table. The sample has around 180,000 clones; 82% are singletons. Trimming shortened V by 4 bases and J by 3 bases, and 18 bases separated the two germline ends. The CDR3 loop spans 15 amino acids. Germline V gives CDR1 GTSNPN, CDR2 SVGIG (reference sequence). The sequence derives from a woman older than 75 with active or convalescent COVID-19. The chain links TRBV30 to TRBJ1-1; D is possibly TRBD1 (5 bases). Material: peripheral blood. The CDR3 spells CAWTVKPGGDTEAFF. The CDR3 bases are TGTGCCTGGACCGTTAAACCCGGGGGGGACACTGAAGCTTTCTTT.